The rows below give T cell receptor beta chains drawn from one sample of a study of blood T cell repertoires in COVID-19. Libraries were prepared by immunoSEQ multiplex PCR; TCRdb keeps only in-frame clonotypes and omits some of them. The data contain under 150,000 clones, over 75% of them singletons. Sequenced material: peripheral blood. The receptor source for this set is a human donor with active COVID-19. The donor label of this sample is uncertain. Each CDR3 is given without its conserved first and last residue. Fields, in order: clone size, J gene, V gene, CDR3 protein. Clone size, where shown, is once, few, many, or a class for clones that have expanded.

abundance: few; j_gene: TRBJ1-4; v_gene: TRBV20-1; CDR3aa: SASNLQRATTNEKLF
abundance: once; j_gene: TRBJ1-1; v_gene: TRBV5-6; CDR3aa: ASTEGGEAF
abundance: .; j_gene: TRBJ1-2; v_gene: TRBV5-6; CDR3aa: ASSYRGLSYGYT
abundance: .; j_gene: TRBJ1-2; v_gene: TRBV6-5; CDR3aa: ASSSNRASYGYT
abundance: .; j_gene: TRBJ1-1; v_gene: TRBV5-4; CDR3aa: ASSLGGNTEAF
abundance: .; j_gene: TRBJ2-5; v_gene: TRBV13; CDR3aa: ASSSTPSLAQETQY
abundance: .; j_gene: TRBJ1-5; v_gene: TRBV7-6; CDR3aa: ASSLLGGNQPQH
abundance: .; j_gene: TRBJ2-2; v_gene: TRBV19; CDR3aa: ASSKTGLMNTGELF
abundance: .; j_gene: TRBJ1-2; v_gene: TRBV7-8; CDR3aa: ASSLADAGRPYGYT
abundance: .; j_gene: TRBJ1-6; v_gene: TRBV20-1; CDR3aa: SASVGTGYNSPLH
abundance: .; j_gene: TRBJ2-2; v_gene: TRBV5-4; CDR3aa: ASSAMTSGGVNTGELF
abundance: few; j_gene: TRBJ1-5; v_gene: TRBV30; CDR3aa: AWSIGTGENQPQH
abundance: .; j_gene: TRBJ2-1; v_gene: TRBV19; CDR3aa: ASSPTSGGVFEQF